This T cell receptor beta chain emerged from a study of T cell responses to AZD1222 COVID-19 vaccine. Whole-study findings and limits: The study found Spike-specific TCR breadth and depth rose after two AZD1222 doses. Spike was spanned by vaccine-associated CD4 TCRs, with dominance at 160-218 and 743-854. Donors were largely white British and mainly female; clonal diversity was possibly underestimated.

It was second doses at about 4 or about 12 weeks that were pooled. The assay was immunoSEQ multiplex PCR, and TCRdb's table has in-frame clones only and misses some. This table has roughly 120,000 clones, around 89% appearing once. This CDR3 region has 16 residues. Trimming pared 5 bases from V and 8 bases from J, leaving 19 bases between. CDR1 MNHEY and CDR2 SMNVEV come from the germline V gene (reference sequence). This clone was picked up one time. Its target is unknown. This clonotype was obtained from an adult who received the AZD1222 COVID-19 vaccine. This specimen was peripheral blood, taken 28 days after the second AZD1222 dose. The chain carries TRBV27 and TRBJ1-6; D gene unclear. CDR3 nucleotides: TGTGCCAGCAGTCTACGAACCGGGAGACACTATTCACCCCTCCACTTT. Amino acids: CASSLRTGRHYSPLHF.